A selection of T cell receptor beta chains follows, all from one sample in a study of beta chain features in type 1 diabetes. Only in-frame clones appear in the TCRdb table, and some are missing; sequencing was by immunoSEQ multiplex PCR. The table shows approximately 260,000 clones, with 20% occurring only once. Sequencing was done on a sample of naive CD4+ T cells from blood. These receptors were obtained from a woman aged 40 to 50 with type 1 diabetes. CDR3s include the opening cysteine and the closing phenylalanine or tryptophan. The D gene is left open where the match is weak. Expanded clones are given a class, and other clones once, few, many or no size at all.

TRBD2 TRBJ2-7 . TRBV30 CAWTSGGYEQYF TGTGCCTGGACTAGCGGGGGCTACGAGCAGTACTTC
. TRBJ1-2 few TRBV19 CASTRNYGYTF TGTGCCAGTACCAGGAACTATGGCTACACCTTC
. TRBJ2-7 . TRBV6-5 CASSYSVGQFYEQYF TGTGCCAGCAGTTACTCAGTCGGACAGTTTTACGAGCAGTACTTC
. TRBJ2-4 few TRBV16 CASSQGTGVVAKNIQYF TGTGCCAGCAGCCAAGGGACGGGGGTAGTTGCCAAAAACATTCAGTACTTC
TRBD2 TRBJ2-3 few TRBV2 CASSEPVAGGPKQYF TGTGCCAGCAGTGAACCGGTAGCGGGAGGGCCAAAGCAGTATTTT
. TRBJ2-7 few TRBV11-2 CASSSTKGGYEQYF TGTGCCAGCAGCTCAACTAAAGGGGGCTACGAGCAGTACTTC
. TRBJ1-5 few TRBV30 CAWSVGGGQPQHF TGTGCCTGGAGTGTGGGTGGCGGGCAGCCCCAGCATTTT
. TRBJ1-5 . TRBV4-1 CASSQVGQYQPQHF TGCGCCAGCAGCCAAGTGGGACAATATCAGCCCCAGCATTTT
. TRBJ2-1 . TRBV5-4 CASSRGGGTYNEQFF TGTGCCAGCAGCCGAGGGGGGGGCACCTACAATGAGCAGTTCTTC
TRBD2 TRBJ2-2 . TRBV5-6 CASSLERGWGELFF TGTGCCAGCAGCTTGGAGCGGGGCTGGGGGGAGCTGTTTTTT
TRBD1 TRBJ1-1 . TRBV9 CASSGYRGGTEAFF TGTGCCAGCAGCGGCTACAGGGGAGGCACTGAAGCTTTCTTT
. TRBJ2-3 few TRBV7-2 CASSLRDTQYF TGTGCCAGCAGCTTACGAGATACGCAGTATTTT
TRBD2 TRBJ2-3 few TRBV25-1 CASSGTSGDTQYF TGTGCCAGCAGTGGAACTAGCGGGGATACGCAGTATTTT
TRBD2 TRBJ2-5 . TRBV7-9 CASSSPRGVETQYF TGTGCCAGCAGCTCGCCGCGGGGGGTCGAGACCCAGTACTTC
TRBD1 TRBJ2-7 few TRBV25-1 CASSGRDRRAYEQYF TGTGCCAGCAGTGGCCGGGACAGGCGAGCCTACGAGCAGTACTTC
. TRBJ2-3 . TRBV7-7 CASSLDGSGNTQYF TGTGCCAGCAGCTTAGATGGTAGCGGTAATACGCAGTATTTT
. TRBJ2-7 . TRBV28 CASSLRREQYF TGTGCCAGCAGTTTAAGGAGGGAGCAGTACTTC
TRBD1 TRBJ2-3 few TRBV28 CASSSGQGVTDTQYF TGTGCCAGCAGTTCCGGACAGGGCGTAACAGATACGCAGTATTTT
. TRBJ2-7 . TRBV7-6 CASSHPGHTYEQYF TGTGCCAGCAGTCATCCGGGACATACCTACGAGCAGTACTTC
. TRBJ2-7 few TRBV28 CASSFNPAYEQYF TGTGCCAGCAGTTTTAACCCAGCCTACGAGCAGTACTTC
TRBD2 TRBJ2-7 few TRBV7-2 CASSISGRAREQYF TGTGCCAGCAGCATCAGCGGGAGGGCCCGCGAGCAGTACTTC
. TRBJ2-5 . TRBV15 CATSRDQTAQETQYF TGTGCCACCAGCAGAGATCAAACAGCCCAAGAGACCCAGTACTTC
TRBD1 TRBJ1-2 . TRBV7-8 CASSWDSDNYGYTF TGTGCCAGCAGCTGGGACAGCGATAACTATGGCTACACCTTC
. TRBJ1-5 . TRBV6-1 CASSGYPRGYNQPQHF TGTGCCAGCAGTGGTTACCCACGGGGGTACAATCAGCCCCAGCATTTT
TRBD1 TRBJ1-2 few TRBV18 CASSPLDREGYGYTF TGTGCCAGCTCACCACTGGACAGGGAAGGCTATGGCTACACCTTC
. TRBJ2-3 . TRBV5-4 CASSSHTDTQYF TGTGCCAGCAGCTCCCACACAGATACGCAGTATTTT
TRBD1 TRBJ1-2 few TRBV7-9 CASSSRQGVYGYTF TGTGCCAGCAGCTCGCGACAGGGGGTCTATGGCTACACCTTC
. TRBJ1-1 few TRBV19 CASSIQALNTEAFF TGTGCCAGTAGTATACAGGCTCTGAACACTGAAGCTTTCTTT
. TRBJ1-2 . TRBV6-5 CASSYDSTNYGYTF TGTGCCAGCAGTTACGACAGCACTAACTATGGCTACACCTTC
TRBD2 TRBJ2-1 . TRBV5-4 CASSLPAGGVYNEQFF TGTGCCAGCAGCCTCCCGGCGGGAGGAGTTTACAATGAGCAGTTCTTC
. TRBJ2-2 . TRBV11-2 CASSLRQWTIDTGELFF TGTGCCAGCAGCTTAAGACAGTGGACTATCGACACCGGGGAGCTGTTTTTT
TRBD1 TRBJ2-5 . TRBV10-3 CATTGAGETQYF TGTGCTACGACAGGGGCGGGGGAGACCCAGTACTTC
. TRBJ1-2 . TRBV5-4 CASSLNRDKYTF TGTGCCAGCAGCTTAAACCGGGACAAATACACCTTC
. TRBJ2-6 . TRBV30 CASQFSGANVLTF TGTGCCTCTCAGTTCTCTGGGGCCAACGTCCTGACTTTC
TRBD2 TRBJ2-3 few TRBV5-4 CASSAPPSGRSDTQYF TGTGCCAGCAGCGCCCCGCCTAGCGGGAGGTCAGATACGCAGTATTTT
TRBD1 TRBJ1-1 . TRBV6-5 CASRAGTGGNTEAFF TGTGCCAGCCGCGCCGGGACAGGGGGTAACACTGAAGCTTTCTTT
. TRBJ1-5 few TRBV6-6 CASNPGTAGSNQPQHF TGTGCCAGCAATCCTGGGACGGCGGGGAGCAATCAGCCCCAGCATTTT
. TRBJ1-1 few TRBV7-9 CASSLPGTEAFF TGTGCCAGCAGCTTACCGGGGACTGAAGCTTTCTTT